This is a list of T cell receptor beta chains from one sample in a study of T cell responses to AZD1222 COVID-19 vaccine. The repertoire was sequenced with immunoSEQ multiplex PCR; TCRdb's copy has only in-frame clones and lacks some. Of fewer than 150,000 clones listed, approximately 86% are singletons. The sequencing used peripheral blood, collected 28 days after the second AZD1222 dose. These receptors all come from an adult who received the AZD1222 COVID-19 vaccine. CDR3s include the opening cysteine and the closing phenylalanine or tryptophan. D genes are given only for firm matches. The size of a clone is reported for some rows only, either as once, few or many, or as a class for expanded clones.

size: .
D: .
J: TRBJ1-2
V: TRBV27
CDR3: CASSLEGNYGYTF
DNA: TGTGCCAGCAGTTTAGAAGGGAACTATGGCTACACCTTC

size: .
D: .
J: TRBJ1-1
V: TRBV12-3/TRBV12-4
CDR3: CASSALGRTEAFF
DNA: TGTGCCAGCAGTGCGCTTGGGAGAACTGAAGCTTTCTTT

size: .
D: .
J: TRBJ1-4
V: TRBV28
CDR3: CASSGAGEKLFF
DNA: TGTGCCAGCAGTGGAGCGGGCGAAAAACTGTTTTTT

size: .
D: .
J: TRBJ2-1
V: TRBV6-5
CDR3: CASSPGGGPNEQFF
DNA: TGTGCCAGCAGCCCAGGAGGGGGGCCCAATGAGCAGTTCTTC

size: .
D: TRBD2
J: TRBJ2-1
V: TRBV5-1
CDR3: CASTQLAGGYNEQFF
DNA: TGCGCCAGCACCCAACTAGCGGGGGGTTACAATGAGCAGTTCTTC

size: .
D: .
J: TRBJ1-1
V: TRBV10-2
CDR3: CASSPSLPEAFF
DNA: TGCGCCAGCAGTCCTTCCCTTCCTGAAGCTTTCTTT

size: .
D: TRBD1
J: TRBJ2-5
V: TRBV5-4
CDR3: CASSLATGPQETQYF
DNA: TGTGCCAGCAGCTTGGCGACAGGGCCCCAAGAGACCCAGTACTTC

size: .
D: .
J: TRBJ1-5
V: TRBV15
CDR3: CATSRDSAGLEPQHF
DNA: TGTGCCACCAGCAGAGATTCAGCGGGGTTGGAGCCCCAGCATTTT

size: once
D: TRBD1
J: TRBJ1-1
V: TRBV2
CDR3: CASIRDRNTEAFF
DNA: TGTGCCAGCATTAGGGACAGGAACACTGAAGCTTTCTTT

size: once
D: .
J: TRBJ1-4
V: TRBV27
CDR3: CASSFNGENEKLFF
DNA: TGTGCCAGCAGTTTTAACGGGGAGAATGAAAAACTGTTTTTT

size: .
D: .
J: TRBJ1-3
V: TRBV7-6
CDR3: CASSTPRVSGNTIYF
DNA: TGTGCCAGCAGCACCCCCAGGGTCTCTGGAAACACCATATATTTT

size: .
D: .
J: TRBJ1-3
V: TRBV13
CDR3: CASSLVSHRTLYF
DNA: TGTGCCAGCAGCTTAGTGTCGCATAGAACCCTATATTTT

size: .
D: .
J: TRBJ1-5
V: TRBV6-2/TRBV6-3
CDR3: CASSYSGSYSNQPQHF
DNA: TGTGCCAGCAGTTATTCGGGCAGCTATAGCAATCAGCCCCAGCATTTT

size: .
D: TRBD1
J: TRBJ1-2
V: TRBV4-2
CDR3: CASSQLGDRGYYGYTF
DNA: TGTGCCAGCAGCCAACTAGGGGACAGGGGATACTATGGCTACACCTTC

size: once
D: .
J: TRBJ2-6
V: TRBV19
CDR3: CASSARSSGANVLTF
DNA: TGTGCCAGTAGTGCCAGGAGCTCTGGGGCCAACGTCCTGACTTTC